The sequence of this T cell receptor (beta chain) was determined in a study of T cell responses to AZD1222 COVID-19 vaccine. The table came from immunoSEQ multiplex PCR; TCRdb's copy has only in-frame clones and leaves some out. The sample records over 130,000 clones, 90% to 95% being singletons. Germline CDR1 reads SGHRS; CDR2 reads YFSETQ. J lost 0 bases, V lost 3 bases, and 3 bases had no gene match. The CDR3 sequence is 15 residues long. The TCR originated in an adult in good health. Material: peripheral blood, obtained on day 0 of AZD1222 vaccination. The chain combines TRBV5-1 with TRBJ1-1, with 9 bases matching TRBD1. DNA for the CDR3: TGCGCCAGCAGCTCCCGGACAGGGGTGAACACTGAAGCTTTCTTT. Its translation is CASSSRTGVNTEAFF.